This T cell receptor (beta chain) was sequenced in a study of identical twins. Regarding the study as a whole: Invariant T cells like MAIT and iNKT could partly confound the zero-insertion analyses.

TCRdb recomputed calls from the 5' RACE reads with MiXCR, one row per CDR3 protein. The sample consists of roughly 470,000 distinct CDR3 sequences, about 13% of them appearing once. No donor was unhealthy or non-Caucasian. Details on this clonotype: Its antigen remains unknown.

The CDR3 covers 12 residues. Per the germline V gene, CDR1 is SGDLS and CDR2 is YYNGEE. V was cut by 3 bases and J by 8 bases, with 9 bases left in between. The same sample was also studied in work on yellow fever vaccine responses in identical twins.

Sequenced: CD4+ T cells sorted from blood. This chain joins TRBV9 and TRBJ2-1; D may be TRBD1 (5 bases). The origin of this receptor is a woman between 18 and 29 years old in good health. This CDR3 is CASSAGKYEQFF. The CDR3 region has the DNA TGTGCCAGCAGCGCAGGGAAGTATGAGCAGTTCTTC.